The present T cell receptor beta chain was sequenced within a study of blood T cells in healthy people across ages (dated by TCRdb to about 2015). Turning to the overall study: In model experiments, roughly one uniquely barcoded TCR beta cDNA molecule per two T cells was captured by template switching. To track age-related changes in TCR beta repertoire diversity, the study relied on deep sequencing normalized with unique cDNA molecular identifiers. To avoid experimental bias, donors of different ages were distributed randomly across sequencing lanes. Two additional independent replicas of 1 million unique cDNA reads from the same blood draw were analyzed for two donors (one aged 18 to 30 and one aged 80 or older). The donors were split into four age groups: young (average approximately 16 years), middle-aged (roughly 40), aged (more than 60) and long-lived (roughly 88). On the study overall, not on this receptor specifically: Bulk unsorted PBMC profiling prevented conclusive comparison of naive and antigen-experienced compartments. Observed TCR beta diversity per million T cells fell roughly linearly with age, and a significant reduction was already apparent by age roughly 40. Estimates of total diversity based on one million sequenced T cells were considered lower bounds and underestimates. The percentage of naive T cells measured by flow cytometry correlated strongly with observed TCR beta diversity. Donor CMV infection status was unknown, potentially confounding age-related changes in expanded clonotypes. Compared with the aged group, the long-lived group had more naive CD4+ T cells, fewer expanded clones and increased TCR diversity, suggesting age selection.

Concerning this clonotype: Its antigen target is currently unknown. The sample holds no much larger clone one base away, and base qualities are not on file.

The donors were some 36 Caucasian individuals from Russia, aged roughly 6 to 90 years, who were systemically healthy. Each donor gave ten milliliters of peripheral blood, collected into EDTA-treated Vacutainer tubes. Ficoll-Paque density-gradient centrifugation was used to isolate PBMCs, with at least 6.5 million per sample. Trizol reagent was used to extract total RNA from PBMCs, with at least 6 micrograms per sample. The percentages of naive CD45RAhigh/CD27high T cells were determined by flow cytometry on a PBMC aliquot from every donor. Libraries were prepared through 5' RACE. The second PCR ran for roughly 7 to 11 cycles and used a J-beta primer mix along with a sample-barcoded 5' primer. A unique molecular identifier was introduced onto each TCR beta cDNA molecule by a template-switch 5' adaptor carrying 12 random nucleotides. Each sample yielded at least 3 million CDR3-containing paired-end reads. First-strand cDNA was synthesized from all RNA with the Mint cDNA synthesis kit, primed by a TRBC-specific oligonucleotide. After uracil-DNA glycosylase treatment, a first 18-cycle PCR used universal primers M1SS and BC2_uni_R on all cDNA. In the authors' own workflow: Normalization of each sample was performed by random selection of 1 million high-quality reads, each carrying a distinct molecular identifier. Reads sharing molecular identifiers were discarded rather than binned into consensus sequences. MiTCR, set to a Q25 quality threshold and the strictest error-elimination algorithm, was used for CDR3 identification, clonotype clustering and error correction. A nonparametric unseen species model using Euler transformation provided a lower-bound estimate of total TCR beta diversity. The public reads were run again by TCRdb, first through fastp at Q25 and then through MiXCR, and only productive beta chains were kept. Each CDR3 protein gets just one entry, which takes the most common genes and DNA from the rows behind it. The V and J calls and clone size are TCRdb's, not the authors'. This sample lists around 2 million distinct CDR3 sequences; 35% to 50% were detected once. Roughly 23% of the sample comes from the top ten.

Via the germline V gene (reference sequence), CDR1 is DFQATT and CDR2 SNEGSKA. CDR3 length: 16 amino acids, cysteine to phenylalanine. The retained sequence is limited to the CDR3, 48 bases, with the frame set at the first base. From V the trimming removes 2 bases and from J it removes 0 bases, while the gene matches leave 10 bases of the junction unaccounted for. The chain is encoded by TRBV20-1 joined to TRBJ2-7, and 7 bases in between align with TRBD2. Sequenced material: blood. This receptor was taken from a human donor in good health. The CDR3 in this case is CSARPVLAPSSYEQYF. The DNA sequence is TGCAGTGCTAGACCCGTACTAGCGCCTAGCTCCTACGAGCAGTACTTC.